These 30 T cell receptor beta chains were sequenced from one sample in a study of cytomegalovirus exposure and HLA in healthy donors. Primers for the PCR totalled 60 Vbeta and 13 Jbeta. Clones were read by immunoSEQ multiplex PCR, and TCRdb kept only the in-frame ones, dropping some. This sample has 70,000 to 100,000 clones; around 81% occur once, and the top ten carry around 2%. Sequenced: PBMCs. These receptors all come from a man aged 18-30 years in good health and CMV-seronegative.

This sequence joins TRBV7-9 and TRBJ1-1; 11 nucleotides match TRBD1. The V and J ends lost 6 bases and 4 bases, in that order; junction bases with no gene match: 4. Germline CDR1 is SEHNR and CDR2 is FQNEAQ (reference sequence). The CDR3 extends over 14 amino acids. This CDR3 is CASRRTGGITEAFF. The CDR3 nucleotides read TGTGCCAGCAGGCGGACAGGGGGCATCACTGAAGCTTTCTTT.

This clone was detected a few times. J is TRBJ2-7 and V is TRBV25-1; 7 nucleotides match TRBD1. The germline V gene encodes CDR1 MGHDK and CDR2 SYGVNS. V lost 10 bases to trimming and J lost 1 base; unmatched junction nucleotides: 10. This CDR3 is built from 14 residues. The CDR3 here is CATTVGGQSYEQYF. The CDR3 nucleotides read TGTGCCACCACCGTAGGGGGACAGTCCTACGAGCAGTACTTC.

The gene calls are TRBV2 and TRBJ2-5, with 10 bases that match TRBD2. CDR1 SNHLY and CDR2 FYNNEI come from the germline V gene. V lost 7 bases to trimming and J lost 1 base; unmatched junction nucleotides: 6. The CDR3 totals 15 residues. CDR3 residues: CASMGASGGQETQYF. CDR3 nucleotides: TGTGCCAGCATGGGGGCTAGCGGGGGCCAAGAGACCCAGTACTTC.

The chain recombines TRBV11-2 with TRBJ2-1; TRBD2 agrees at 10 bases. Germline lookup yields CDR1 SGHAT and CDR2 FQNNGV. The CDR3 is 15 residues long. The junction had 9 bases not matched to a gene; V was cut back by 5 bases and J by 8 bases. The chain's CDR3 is CASSPERGGVDEQFF. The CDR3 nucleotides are TGTGCCAGCAGCCCCGAGCGGGGGGGCGTTGATGAGCAGTTCTTC.

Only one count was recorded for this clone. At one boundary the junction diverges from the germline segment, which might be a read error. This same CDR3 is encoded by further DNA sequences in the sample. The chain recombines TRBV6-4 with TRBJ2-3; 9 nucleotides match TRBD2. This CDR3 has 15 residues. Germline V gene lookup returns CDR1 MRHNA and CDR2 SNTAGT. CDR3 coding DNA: TGTGCCAGCAGTGACTCGTCTAGCGGGGAGGATACACAGTATTTT. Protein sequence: CASSDSSSGEDTQYF.

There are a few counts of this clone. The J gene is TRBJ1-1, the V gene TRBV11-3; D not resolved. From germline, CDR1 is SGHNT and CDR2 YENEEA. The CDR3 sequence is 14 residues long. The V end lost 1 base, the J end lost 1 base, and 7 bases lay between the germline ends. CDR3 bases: TGTGCCAGCAGCTTAGCCCCCCAGAACACTGAAGCTTTCTTT. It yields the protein CASSLAPQNTEAFF.

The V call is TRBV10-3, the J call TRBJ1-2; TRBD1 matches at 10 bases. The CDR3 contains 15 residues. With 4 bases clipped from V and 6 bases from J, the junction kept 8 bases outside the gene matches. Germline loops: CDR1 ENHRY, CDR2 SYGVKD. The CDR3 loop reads CAISVGTGTGDGYTF. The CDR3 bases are TGTGCCATCAGTGTGGGTACCGGGACAGGGGATGGCTACACCTTC.

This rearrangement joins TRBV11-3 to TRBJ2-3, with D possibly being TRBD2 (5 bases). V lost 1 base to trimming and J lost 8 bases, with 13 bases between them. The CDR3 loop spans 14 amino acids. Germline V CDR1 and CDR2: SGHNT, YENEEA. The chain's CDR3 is CASSLGILSGTQYF. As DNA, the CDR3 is TGTGCCAGCAGCTTAGGTATTTTGAGCGGTACGCAGTATTTT.

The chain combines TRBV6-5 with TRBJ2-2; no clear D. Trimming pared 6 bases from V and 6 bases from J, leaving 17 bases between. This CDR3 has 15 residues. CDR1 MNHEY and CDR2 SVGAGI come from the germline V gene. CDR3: CASSVNNLSSGELFF. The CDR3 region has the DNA TGTGCCAGCAGCGTGAACAATCTCTCTTCCGGGGAGCTGTTTTTT.

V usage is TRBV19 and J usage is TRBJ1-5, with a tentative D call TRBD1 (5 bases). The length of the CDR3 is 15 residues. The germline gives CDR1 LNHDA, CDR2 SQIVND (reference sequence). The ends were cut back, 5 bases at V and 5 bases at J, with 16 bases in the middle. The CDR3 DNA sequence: TGTGCCAGTAGTTGGGGTGGGAGGGGATATCAGCCCCAGCATTTT. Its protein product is CASSWGGRGYQPQHF.

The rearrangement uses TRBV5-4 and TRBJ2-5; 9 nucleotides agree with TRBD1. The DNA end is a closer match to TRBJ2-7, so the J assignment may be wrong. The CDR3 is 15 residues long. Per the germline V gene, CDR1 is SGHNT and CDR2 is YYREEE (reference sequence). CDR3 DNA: TGTGCCAGCAGCGCCTGGGGACAGGGATTCTACGAGCAGTACTTC. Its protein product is CASSAWGQGFYEQYF.

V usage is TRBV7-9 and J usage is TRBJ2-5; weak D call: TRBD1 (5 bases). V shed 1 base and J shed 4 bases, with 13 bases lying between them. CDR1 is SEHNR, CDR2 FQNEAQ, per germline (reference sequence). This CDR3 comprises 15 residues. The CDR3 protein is CASSLGQMGRETQYF. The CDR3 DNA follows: TGTGCCAGCAGCTTAGGACAGATGGGAAGAGAGACCCAGTACTTC. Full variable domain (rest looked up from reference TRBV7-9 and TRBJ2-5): DTGVSQNPRHKITKRGQNVTFRCDPISEHNRLYWYRQTLGQGPEFLTYFQNEAQLEKSRLLSDRFSAERPKGSFSTLEIQRTEQGDSAMYLCASSLGQMGRETQYFGPGTRLLVL.

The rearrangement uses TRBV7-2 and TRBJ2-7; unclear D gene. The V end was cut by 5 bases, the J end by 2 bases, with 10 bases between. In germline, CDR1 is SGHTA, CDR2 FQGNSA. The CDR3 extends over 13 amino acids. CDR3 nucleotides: TGTGCCAGCAGCCCCTCGGTAACCTACGAGCAGTACTTC. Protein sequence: CASSPSVTYEQYF. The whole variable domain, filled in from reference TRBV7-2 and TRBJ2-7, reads GAGVSQSPSNKVTEKGKDVELRCDPISGHTALYWYRQSLGQGLEFLIYFQGNSAPDKSGLPSDRFSAERTGGSVSTLTIQRTQQEDSAVYLCASSPSVTYEQYFGPGTRLTVT.

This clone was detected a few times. Here the CDR3 reads CASSLDRARRNTIYF. Written as DNA, the CDR3 is TGTGCCAGCAGCTTGGACAGGGCCAGACGAAACACCATATATTTT. V is TRBV7-2 and J is TRBJ1-3, with 8 positions matching TRBD1. Germline lookup yields CDR1 SGHTA and CDR2 FQGNSA. This CDR3 contains 15 residues. J gave up 5 bases and V 3 bases, and 6 bases lay outside the gene matches.

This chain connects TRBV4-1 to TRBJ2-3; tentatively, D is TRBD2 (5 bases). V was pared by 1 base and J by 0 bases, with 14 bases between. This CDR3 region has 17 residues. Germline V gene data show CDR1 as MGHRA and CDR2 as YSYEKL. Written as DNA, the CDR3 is TGCGCCAGCAGCCAAGTCGGGGTTGGCGCGAGCACAGATACGCAGTATTTT. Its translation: CASSQVGVGASTDTQYF.

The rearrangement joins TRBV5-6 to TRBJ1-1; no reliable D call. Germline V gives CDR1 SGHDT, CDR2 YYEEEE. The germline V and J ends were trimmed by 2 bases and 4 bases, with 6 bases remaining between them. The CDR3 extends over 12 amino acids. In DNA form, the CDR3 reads TGTGCCAGCAGCTTTTCCCTCACTGAAGCTTTCTTT. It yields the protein CASSFSLTEAFF.

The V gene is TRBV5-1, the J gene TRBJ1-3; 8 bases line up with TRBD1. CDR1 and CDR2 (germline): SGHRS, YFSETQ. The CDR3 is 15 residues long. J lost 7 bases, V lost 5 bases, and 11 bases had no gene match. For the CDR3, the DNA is TGCGCCAGCAGATTTGGACAGGGTTTGATTAACACCATATATTTT. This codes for CASRFGQGLINTIYF.

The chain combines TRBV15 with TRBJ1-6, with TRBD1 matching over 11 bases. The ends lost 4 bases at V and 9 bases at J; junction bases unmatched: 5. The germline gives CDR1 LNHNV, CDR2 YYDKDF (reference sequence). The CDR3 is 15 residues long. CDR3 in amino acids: CATSTRTGGSSPLHF. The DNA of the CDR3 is TGTGCCACCAGCACCCGGACAGGGGGCTCTTCACCCCTCCACTTT.

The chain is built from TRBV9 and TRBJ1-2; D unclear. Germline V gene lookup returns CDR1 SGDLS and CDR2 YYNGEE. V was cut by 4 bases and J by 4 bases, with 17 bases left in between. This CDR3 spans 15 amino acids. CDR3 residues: CASSFSDGNGYGYTF. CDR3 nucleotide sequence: TGTGCCAGCAGCTTTTCCGACGGGAACGGCTATGGCTACACCTTC. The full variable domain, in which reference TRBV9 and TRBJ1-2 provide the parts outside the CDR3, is DSGVTQTPKHLITATGQRVTLRCSPRSGDLSVYWYQQSLDQGLQFLIQYYNGEERAKGNILERFSAQQFPDLHSELNLSSLELGDSALYFCASSFSDGNGYGYTFGSGTRLTVV.

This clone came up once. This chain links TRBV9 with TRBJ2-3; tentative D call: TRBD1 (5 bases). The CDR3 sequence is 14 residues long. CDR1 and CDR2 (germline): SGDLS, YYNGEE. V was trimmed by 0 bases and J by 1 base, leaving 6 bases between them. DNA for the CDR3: TGTGCCAGCAGCGTAGAGGGGCGCACAGATACGCAGTATTTT. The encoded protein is CASSVEGRTDTQYF.

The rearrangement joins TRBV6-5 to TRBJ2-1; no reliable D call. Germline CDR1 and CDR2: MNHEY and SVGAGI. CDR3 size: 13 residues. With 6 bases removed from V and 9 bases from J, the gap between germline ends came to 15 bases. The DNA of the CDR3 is TGTGCCAGCAGACTAATGGCCATGGGTGAGCAGTTCTTC. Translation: CASRLMAMGEQFF.

The DNA for the CDR3 is TGCGCCAGCAGCTTCGAAGGGGTGTCTTACTCTGGGGCCAACGTCCTGACTTTC. Residues: CASSFEGVSYSGANVLTF. The V and J genes are TRBV5-1 and TRBJ2-6, with a possible D match to TRBD1 (5 bases). The CDR3 contains 18 residues. V was shortened by 2 bases and J by 0 bases, with 15 bases between the two germline ends. Germline values: CDR1 SGHRS, CDR2 YFSETQ.

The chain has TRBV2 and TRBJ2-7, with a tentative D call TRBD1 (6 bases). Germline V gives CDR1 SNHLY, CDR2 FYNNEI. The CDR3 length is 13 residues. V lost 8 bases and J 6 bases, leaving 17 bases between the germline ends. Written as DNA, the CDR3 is TGTGCCAGCGTACGGGACACCCCGGCCGAGCAGTACTTC. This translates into CASVRDTPAEQYF.

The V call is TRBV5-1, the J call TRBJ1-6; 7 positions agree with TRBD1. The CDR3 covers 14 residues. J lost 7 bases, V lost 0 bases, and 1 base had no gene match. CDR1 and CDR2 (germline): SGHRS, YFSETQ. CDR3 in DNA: TGCGCCAGCAGCTTGGAACAGGGGAATTCACCCCTCCACTTT. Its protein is CASSLEQGNSPLHF. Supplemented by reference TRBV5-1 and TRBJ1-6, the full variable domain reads KAGVTQTPRYLIKTRGQQVTLSCSPISGHRSVSWYQQTPGQGLQFLFEYFSETQRNKGNFPGRFSGRQFSNSRSEMNVSTLELGDSALYLCASSLEQGNSPLHFGNGTRLTVT.

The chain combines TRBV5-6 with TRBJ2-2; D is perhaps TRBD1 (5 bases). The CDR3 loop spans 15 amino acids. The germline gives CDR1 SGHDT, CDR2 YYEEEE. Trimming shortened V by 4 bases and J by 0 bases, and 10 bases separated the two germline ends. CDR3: CASSQDMPNTGELFF. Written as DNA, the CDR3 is TGTGCCAGCAGCCAGGACATGCCGAACACCGGGGAGCTGTTTTTT.

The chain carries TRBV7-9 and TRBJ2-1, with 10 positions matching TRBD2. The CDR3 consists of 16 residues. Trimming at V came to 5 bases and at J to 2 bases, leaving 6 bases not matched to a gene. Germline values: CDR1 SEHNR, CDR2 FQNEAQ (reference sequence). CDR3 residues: CASSPGLARAYNEQFF. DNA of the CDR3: TGTGCCAGCAGCCCGGGACTAGCGCGCGCCTACAATGAGCAGTTCTTC.

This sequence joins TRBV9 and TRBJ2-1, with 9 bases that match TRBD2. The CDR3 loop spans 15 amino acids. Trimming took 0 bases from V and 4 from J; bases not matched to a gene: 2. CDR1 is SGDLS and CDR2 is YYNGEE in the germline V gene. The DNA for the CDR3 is TGTGCCAGCAGCGTAGGGCGGGGGGGATACAATGAGCAGTTCTTC. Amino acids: CASSVGRGGYNEQFF.

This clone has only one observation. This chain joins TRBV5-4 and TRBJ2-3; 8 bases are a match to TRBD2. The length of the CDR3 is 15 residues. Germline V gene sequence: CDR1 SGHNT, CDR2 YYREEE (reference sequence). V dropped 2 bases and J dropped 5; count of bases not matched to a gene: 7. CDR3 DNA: TGTGCCAGCAGCTTTCGGGGGGGCAAGGAAGATACGCAGTATTTT. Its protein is CASSFRGGKEDTQYF.

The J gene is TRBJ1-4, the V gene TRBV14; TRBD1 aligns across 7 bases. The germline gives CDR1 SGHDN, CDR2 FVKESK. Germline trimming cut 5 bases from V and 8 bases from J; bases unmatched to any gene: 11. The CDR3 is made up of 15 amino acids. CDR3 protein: CASSAGQALGEKLFF. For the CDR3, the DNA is TGTGCCAGCAGCGCAGGACAGGCCCTTGGGGAAAAACTGTTTTTT.

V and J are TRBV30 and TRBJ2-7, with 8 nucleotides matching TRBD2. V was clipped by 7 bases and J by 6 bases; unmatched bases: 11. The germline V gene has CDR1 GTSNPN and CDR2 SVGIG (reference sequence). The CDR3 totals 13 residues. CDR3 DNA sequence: TGTGCCTTCTCCGGGGGGGGATCAGCCGAGCAGTACTTC. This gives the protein CAFSGGGSAEQYF.